What follows are 30 T cell receptor beta chains derived from one specimen sequenced in a study of cytomegalovirus exposure and HLA in healthy donors. With 60 Vbeta and 13 Jbeta primers, the PCR was carried out. Produced via immunoSEQ multiplex PCR; TCRdb's table is partial and in-frame only. This sample has 85,000 to 130,000 clones, with 75% found just once. The specimen sequenced was PBMCs. The receptor source for this set is a man aged 35 to 55 in good health and CMV-seronegative.

The chain joins TRBV27 to TRBJ2-5, with 12 bases aligning to TRBD1. V shed 3 bases, J shed 9 bases, and the junction held 5 bases outside the gene matches. CDR3 length equals 14 residues. CDR1 is MNHEY and CDR2 is SMNVEV in the germline V gene (reference sequence). The CDR3 protein is CASSFGTGGEAQYF. The CDR3 nucleotides read TGTGCCAGCAGTTTCGGGACAGGGGGCGAGGCCCAGTACTTC.

The chain recombines TRBV5-5 with TRBJ1-5; 9 bases map to TRBD1. CDR1 SGHKS and CDR2 YYEKEE come from the germline V gene (reference sequence). The CDR3 loop spans 16 amino acids. V lost 3 bases and J lost 3; bases outside the gene matches: 7. The CDR3 sequence is CASSSDRGINNQPQHF. CDR3 coding DNA: TGTGCCAGCAGCTCTGACAGGGGGATAAACAATCAGCCCCAGCATTTT. Complete variable domain (other parts from reference TRBV5-5 and TRBJ1-5): DAGVTQSPTHLIKTRGQQVTLRCSPISGHKSVSWYQQVLGQGPQFIFQYYEKEERGRGNFPDRFSARQFPNYSSELNVNALLLGDSALYLCASSSDRGINNQPQHFGDGTRLSIL.

The J gene is TRBJ1-2, the V gene TRBV19; D perhaps matches TRBD1 (5 bases). The CDR3 runs to 14 residues. Per the germline V gene, CDR1 is LNHDA and CDR2 is SQIVND (reference sequence). V lost 2 bases to trimming and J lost 4 bases, with 11 bases between them. Written as DNA, the CDR3 is TGTGCCAGTAGTATACAGGGCTCTACCTATGGCTACACCTTC. Protein sequence: CASSIQGSTYGYTF.

The gene calls are TRBV7-9 and TRBJ2-5; D ambiguous. V was trimmed by 1 base and J by 4 bases, leaving 7 bases between them. This CDR3 region has 13 residues. The germline V gene has CDR1 SEHNR and CDR2 FQNEAQ (reference sequence). The CDR3 region has the DNA TGTGCCAGCAGCTTAGGTCCGGGAGAGACCCAGTACTTC. Translated: CASSLGPGETQYF. Filled out from reference TRBV7-9 and TRBJ2-5, the complete variable domain reads DTGVSQNPRHKITKRGQNVTFRCDPISEHNRLYWYRQTLGQGPEFLTYFQNEAQLEKSRLLSDRFSAERPKGSFSTLEIQRTEQGDSAMYLCASSLGPGETQYFGPGTRLLVL.

The chain combines TRBV5-6 with TRBJ1-1; no definite D call. The germline V gene has CDR1 SGHDT and CDR2 YYEEEE. This CDR3 is 15 amino acids long. V was clipped by 4 bases and J by 0 bases, with 13 bases between them. The CDR3 reads CASSPVARMNTEAFF. CDR3 nucleotide sequence: TGTGCCAGCAGCCCGGTAGCCCGAATGAACACTGAAGCTTTCTTT.

CDR3 DNA: TGTGCCAGCAGTCTGACTGAGAACACTGAAGCTTTCTTT. Translation gives CASSLTENTEAFF. This chain uses TRBV6-4 with TRBJ1-1; D ambiguous. Trimming took 5 bases from V and 1 from J, leaving 8 bases between them. CDR1 is MRHNA, CDR2 SNTAGT, per germline. This CDR3 comprises 13 residues.

The CDR3 bases are TGTGCCAGCAGGGGAGCGGGGGGGCTACCAGTCGATGAGCAGTTCTTC. Its protein product is CASRGAGGLPVDEQFF. The rearrangement links TRBV7-2 to TRBJ2-1, with TRBD2 identical over 10 bases. The CDR3 extends over 16 amino acids. J was trimmed by 8 bases and V by 6 bases; bases with no gene match: 13. Germline-derived CDR1 and CDR2 are SGHTA and FQGNSA.

This clone was picked up a small number of times. Within the sample, other DNA sequences also encode this same CDR3. The V gene is TRBV15, the J gene TRBJ1-4; the D is unclear. Germline V gene lookup returns CDR1 LNHNV and CDR2 YYDKDF (reference sequence). Trimming left V 0 bases short and J 8 bases short, with 13 bases between. The CDR3 contains 15 residues. The CDR3 is CATSRDGGPSEKLFF. The CDR3 DNA reads as TGTGCCACCAGCAGAGATGGTGGTCCGAGCGAAAAACTGTTTTTT.

The chain employs TRBV5-4 and TRBJ2-3; 9 bases line up with TRBD2. Looked up from germline, CDR1 is SGHNT and CDR2 is YYREEE (reference sequence). This CDR3 contains 15 residues. The J segment lost 0 bases and the V segment lost 2 bases, leaving 1 base of the junction unmatched. The CDR3 nucleotides read TGTGCCAGCAGCTTCCTAGCGGGGAGCACAGATACGCAGTATTTT. Amino acids: CASSFLAGSTDTQYF.

The V call is TRBV19, the J call TRBJ1-1; tentatively, D is TRBD1 (6 bases). The V and J ends lost 3 bases and 4 bases respectively, with 15 bases between them. Germline V gene sequence: CDR1 LNHDA, CDR2 SQIVND (reference sequence). This CDR3 contains 15 residues. CDR3 bases: TGTGCCAGTAGTATTTGGGGGCAGGCTTCCACTGAAGCTTTCTTT. This encodes CASSIWGQASTEAFF.

This chain uses TRBV9 with TRBJ1-4; the match to TRBD1 covers 7 bases. The CDR3 loop spans 16 amino acids. Per germline, CDR1 SGDLS and CDR2 YYNGEE. V shed 4 bases, J shed 0 bases, and the junction held 6 bases outside the gene matches. The CDR3 reads CASSLGTAATNEKLFF. CDR3 bases: TGTGCCAGCAGCCTTGGGACAGCTGCAACTAATGAAAAACTGTTTTTT.

The chain recombines TRBV5-1 with TRBJ2-3; 7 positions agree with TRBD2. This CDR3 contains 17 residues. Per germline, CDR1 SGHRS and CDR2 YFSETQ. V lost 3 bases and J lost 3; bases outside the gene matches: 13. This CDR3 is CASSSGRDGGGTDTQYF. DNA for the CDR3: TGCGCCAGCAGCTCGGGGAGGGACGGTGGCGGGACAGATACGCAGTATTTT.

The rearrangement joins TRBV5-8 to TRBJ1-5; no clear D gene. Germline V lookup: CDR1 SGHTS, CDR2 YDEGEE. This CDR3 contains 16 residues. V gave up 4 bases and J gave up 0 bases, with 14 bases separating them. CDR3 coding DNA: TGTGCCAGCAGCCGGCTAGTTGCAGTTAGCAATCAGCCCCAGCATTTT. This codes for CASSRLVAVSNQPQHF.

This clone was detected a few times. V is TRBV5-6 and J is TRBJ2-1; possible D gene TRBD2, 7 bases. The CDR3 contains 15 residues. Trimming took off 0 bases at V and 4 bases at J, with 11 bases between the two ends. Germline CDR1 is SGHDT and CDR2 is YYEEEE. The CDR3 sequence is CASSLGRGLYNEQFF. The DNA of the CDR3 is TGTGCCAGCAGCTTGGGGCGGGGGCTTTACAATGAGCAGTTCTTC.

The rearrangement links TRBV18 to TRBJ2-7, with D possibly being TRBD1 (6 bases). Germline CDR1 KGHSH, CDR2 LQKENI. The CDR3 is 14 residues long. The V end was cut by 2 bases, the J end by 3 bases, with 11 bases between. This chain's CDR3 is CASSPIGQSYEQYF. DNA for the CDR3: TGTGCCAGCTCACCAATTGGACAGAGCTACGAGCAGTACTTC.

The V call is TRBV27, the J call TRBJ2-1; TRBD2 matches 7 bases. This CDR3 spans 14 amino acids. Germline lookup yields CDR1 MNHEY and CDR2 SMNVEV (reference sequence). Trimming took 2 bases from V and 9 from J; bases not matched to a gene: 7. The CDR3 loop reads CASSLRLAGTEQFF. The DNA for the CDR3 is TGTGCCAGCAGTTTACGACTAGCAGGCACTGAGCAGTTCTTC.

The chain carries TRBV5-6 and TRBJ2-1; 12 nucleotides agree with TRBD2. The V gene end was trimmed by 3 bases and the J gene end by 3 bases; junction bases not matched to a gene: 4. This CDR3 contains 16 residues. Germline V gives CDR1 SGHDT, CDR2 YYEEEE. The CDR3 nucleotides are TGTGCCAGCAGCTCTAGCGGGGGGGCTTACTACAATGAGCAGTTCTTC. This encodes CASSSSGGAYYNEQFF.

The chain joins TRBV5-1 to TRBJ2-7; possibly TRBD1 for D (5 bases). Deletions cut 2 bases from V and 3 bases from J, with 12 bases between. The CDR3 runs 14 residues. Germline CDR1 and CDR2: SGHRS and YFSETQ. The CDR3 DNA follows: TGCGCCAGCAGCTTCACCGCAGGGCGCTACGAGCAGTACTTC. Amino acid sequence: CASSFTAGRYEQYF.

V is TRBV19 and J is TRBJ1-1; D perhaps matches TRBD1 (6 bases). CDR1 and CDR2 (germline): LNHDA, SQIVND (reference sequence). Trimming removed 7 bases from V and 4 bases from J, with 22 bases in between. This CDR3 is 16 amino acids long. For the CDR3, the DNA is TGTGCCAGTAAATTCAGGGGCGTTTCGGAGAGCACTGAAGCTTTCTTT. Amino acid sequence: CASKFRGVSESTEAFF.

The chain has TRBV14 and TRBJ2-1; D might be TRBD2 (5 bases). The V end lost 0 bases, the J end lost 9 bases, and 12 bases lay between the germline ends. CDR1 and CDR2 from the germline V gene are SGHDN and FVKESK. The CDR3 length is 14 residues. CDR3 in amino acids: CASSQDSGITEQFF. DNA of the CDR3: TGTGCCAGCAGCCAAGATTCGGGAATAACTGAGCAGTTCTTC. Full variable domain (rest looked up from reference TRBV14 and TRBJ2-1): EAGVTQFPSHSVIEKGQTVTLRCDPISGHDNLYWYRRVMGKEIKFLLHFVKESKQDESGMPNNRFLAERTGGTYSTLKVQPAELEDSGVYFCASSQDSGITEQFFGPGTRLTVL.

This clone was picked up a small number of times. The chain combines TRBV23-1 with TRBJ1-2, with 8 bases fitting TRBD1. TRBV23-1 is designated an ORF whose function remains uncertain. The J segment lost 6 bases and the V segment lost 2 bases, leaving 5 bases of the junction unmatched. The CDR3 length is 14 residues. In nucleotides, the CDR3 is TGCGCCAGCAGTCAACGAGGGACAGGTCATGGCTACACCTTC. As protein: CASSQRGTGHGYTF.

The chain uses TRBV12-5 and TRBJ2-3; a possible D gene is TRBD2 (6 bases). The V gene's germline CDR1 is LGHNT and CDR2 FRNRAP. The V and J ends lost 2 bases and 4 bases respectively, with 10 bases between them. This CDR3 has 14 amino acids. The CDR3 coding sequence is TGTGCTAGTGGTTTGACTCGCGGGGCAGATACGCAGTATTTT. It codes for CASGLTRGADTQYF.

The V gene is TRBV5-6, the J gene TRBJ2-3; perhaps TRBD1 as D (6 bases). This CDR3 contains 16 residues. Per germline, CDR1 SGHDT and CDR2 YYEEEE. The V gene lost 3 bases and the J gene lost 1 base, with 15 bases spanning the gap. The CDR3 sequence: CASSSQTGRGTDTQYF. Written as DNA, the CDR3 is TGTGCCAGCAGCTCCCAAACAGGGCGTGGCACAGATACGCAGTATTTT. The full variable domain, in which reference TRBV5-6 and TRBJ2-3 provide the parts outside the CDR3, is DAGVTQSPTHLIKTRGQQVTLRCSPKSGHDTVSWYQQALGQGPQFIFQYYEEEERQRGNFPDRFSGHQFPNYSSELNVNALLLGDSALYLCASSSQTGRGTDTQYFGPGTRLTVL.

The V gene is TRBV4-2, the J gene TRBJ1-2; TRBD1 matches 11 bases. The CDR3 length is 17 residues. The V gene end was trimmed by 1 base and the J gene end by 2 bases; junction bases not matched to a gene: 6. Germline CDR1 is LGHNA and CDR2 is YNFKEQ. As DNA, the CDR3 is TGTGCCAGCAGCCAAGTGCAGGGACAGGGGGAAAACTATGGCTACACCTTC. It translates to CASSQVQGQGENYGYTF.

This clone appeared once. An end of the junction differs from the germline gene, which may be a read error. The chain joins TRBV7-9 to TRBJ1-1; D gene ambiguous. The CDR3 is 12 residues long. The germline gives CDR1 SEHNR, CDR2 FQNEAQ (reference sequence). CDR3 in amino acids: CSSSLFGVAAFF. CDR3 DNA: TGTTCCAGCAGCTTGTTCGGGGTAGCAGCTTTCTTT.

This clone was observed a few times. This chain joins TRBV19 and TRBJ1-2; a weak D match, TRBD1 (6 bases). CDR1 and CDR2 (germline): LNHDA, SQIVND (reference sequence). Trimming stripped 4 bases from V and 5 bases from J, with 14 bases between. The CDR3 has 14 amino acids. The CDR3 reads CASSTPGTTYGYTF. The CDR3 nucleotides are TGTGCCAGTAGTACCCCCGGGACAACGTATGGCTACACCTTC.

This clone was detected only once. The CDR3 here is CASSPGQGDALHF. In DNA, the CDR3 is TGTGCCAGCTCACCTGGACAGGGTGATGCCCTCCACTTT. The rearrangement links TRBV18 to TRBJ1-6; TRBD1 agrees at 8 bases. Losses at the gene ends were 3 bases for V and 14 bases for J; bases not matched to a gene: 6. This CDR3 has 13 amino acids. CDR1 is KGHSH, CDR2 LQKENI, per germline.

The chain links TRBV7-9 to TRBJ2-1; D is perhaps TRBD1 (6 bases). The CDR3 spans 15 residues. The ends were cut back, 5 bases at V and 4 bases at J, with 15 bases in the middle. CDR1 and CDR2 (germline): SEHNR, FQNEAQ (reference sequence). The CDR3 sequence: CASSQTGQTYNEQFF. DNA for the CDR3: TGTGCCAGCAGCCAAACGGGACAAACGTACAATGAGCAGTTCTTC.

The J gene is TRBJ2-3, the V gene TRBV7-7; D gene unclear. Germline V CDR1 and CDR2: SSHAT, FNYEAQ (reference sequence). The CDR3 has 15 amino acids. The V end was cut by 1 base, the J end by 1 base, with 9 bases between. In nucleotides, the CDR3 is TGTGCCAGCAGCTTAGAGCCGACTGGCACAGATACGCAGTATTTT. Translation gives CASSLEPTGTDTQYF.

The V gene is TRBV19, the J gene TRBJ1-2; no firm D call. The CDR3 contains 13 residues. V lost 3 bases, J lost 2 bases, and 7 bases lay in between. The germline CDR1 and CDR2 sequences are LNHDA and SQIVND (reference sequence). CDR3 region: CASSMSANYGYTF. The CDR3 DNA is TGTGCCAGTAGTATGTCAGCGAACTATGGCTACACCTTC. Full variable domain (missing parts from reference TRBV19 and TRBJ1-2): DGGITQSPKYLFRKEGQNVTLSCEQNLNHDAMYWYRQDPGQGLRLIYYSQIVNDFQKGDIAEGYSVSREKKESFPLTVTSAQKNPTAFYLCASSMSANYGYTFGSGTRLTVV.